This TCR beta chain was obtained from a study of T cell changes during pregnancy in multiple sclerosis. Sequencing was performed with immunoSEQ multiplex PCR; in TCRdb, only in-frame clones are kept and a portion is missing. The sample includes 70,000 to 100,000 clones, 90% to 95% of them seen just once. Germline lookup yields CDR1 SGHTA and CDR2 FQGNSA. V dropped 4 bases and J dropped 5; count of bases not matched to a gene: 9. This CDR3 is built from 16 residues. This receptor was identified in a female donor with multiple sclerosis, enrolled in a pregnancy study. The source material was peripheral blood, sampled in the first trimester of pregnancy. The chain uses TRBV7-2 and TRBJ1-3, with 9 bases that match TRBD1. In nucleotides, the CDR3 is TGTGCCAGCAGCTCCCCCGGGACAGGGAACAGAAACACCATATATTTT. It encodes CASSSPGTGNRNTIYF.